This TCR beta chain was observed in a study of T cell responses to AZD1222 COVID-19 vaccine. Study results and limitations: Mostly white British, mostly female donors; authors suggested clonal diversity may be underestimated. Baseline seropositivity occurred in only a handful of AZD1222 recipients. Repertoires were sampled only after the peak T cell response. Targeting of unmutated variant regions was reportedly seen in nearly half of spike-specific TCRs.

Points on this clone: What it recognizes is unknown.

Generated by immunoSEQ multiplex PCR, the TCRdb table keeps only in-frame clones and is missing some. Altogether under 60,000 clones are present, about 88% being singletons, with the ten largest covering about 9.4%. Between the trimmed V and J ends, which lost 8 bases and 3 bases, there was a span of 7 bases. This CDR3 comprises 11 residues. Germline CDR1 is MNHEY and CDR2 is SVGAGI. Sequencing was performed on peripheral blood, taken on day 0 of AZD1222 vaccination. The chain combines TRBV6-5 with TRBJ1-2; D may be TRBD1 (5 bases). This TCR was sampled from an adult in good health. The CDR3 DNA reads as TGTGCCAGCGGGGGGGACTATGGCTACACCTTC. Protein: CASGGDYGYTF.